The clone carrying this T cell receptor (beta chain) was counted a few times. This entry belongs to a study of CD8+CD57+ T cells in acquired aplastic anemia. In the study overall: Sorted CD4+ and CD8+ cells gave an average of around 3 ug of DNA.

Genomic DNA acted as the template from which TCR beta VDJ combination and CDR3 sequence profiling were carried out. In TCRdb, the reads were re-called with MiXCR into one record per CDR3 protein. The sample carries roughly 260,000 distinct CDR3 sequences, around 45% recorded once. The patients chosen for sequencing had shown expansion of CD8+CD57+ cells (detected by flow cytometry). This CDR3 region has 15 residues. Germline V gene sequence: CDR1 SGHDN, CDR2 FVKESK. V shed 7 bases and J shed 2 bases, with 17 bases lying between them. The sample consisted of sorted CD4+, CD8+, or CD8+CD57+ T cells (not recorded which) from PBMCs. The rearrangement links TRBV14 to TRBJ1-2, with D perhaps matching TRBD1 (6 bases). The origin of this receptor is a human donor with aplastic anemia. The CDR3 sequence is CASNKGGKWNYGYTF. The DNA for the CDR3 is TGTGCCAGCAACAAAGGGGGAAAGTGGAACTATGGCTACACCTTC. The entire variable domain, with the rest obtained from reference TRBV14 and TRBJ1-2, is as follows: EAGVTQFPSHSVIEKGQTVTLRCDPISGHDNLYWYRRVMGKEIKFLLHFVKESKQDESGMPNNRFLAERTGGTYSTLKVQPAELEDSGVYFCASNKGGKWNYGYTFGSGTRLTVV.